Listed below are T cell receptor beta chains from one sample, sequenced in a study of regulatory T cells in long-lasting Graves disease. TCRdb reanalysed the multiplex PCR reads using MiXCR and keeps one entry per CDR3 protein. The table has a few hundred thousand distinct CDR3 sequences, 20% to 25% seen once. Material: peripheral blood mononuclear cells (PBMCs), obtained when the disease was refractory, from a patient treated with antithyroid drugs. The receptors come from a woman aged 40 to 50 with Graves disease. Both conserved end residues are part of each CDR3. The order of the fields is CDR3 protein, CDR3 DNA, D gene, J gene, V gene, clone size. A D gene is named only where the DNA matches it firmly. Expanded clones get a size class; other rows say once, few or many, or leave the size out.

CDR3 protein: CASKLGTGTYLTPNTEAFF
CDR3 DNA: TGTGCCAGCAAGCTAGGGACCGGGACATACCTTACACCGAACACTGAAGCTTTCTTT
D gene: -
J gene: TRBJ1-1
V gene: TRBV6-1
clone size: -

CDR3 protein: CASSLSFADTQYF
CDR3 DNA: TGTGCCAGCAGCTTGTCATTTGCAGATACGCAGTATTTT
D gene: -
J gene: TRBJ2-3
V gene: TRBV11-1
clone size: few

CDR3 protein: CASSFDGEKLFF
CDR3 DNA: TGTGCCAGCAGTTTTGACGGCGAAAAACTGTTTTTT
D gene: -
J gene: TRBJ1-4
V gene: TRBV28
clone size: many

CDR3 protein: CASSEETGPGELFF
CDR3 DNA: TGTGCCAGCAGTGAAGAGACGGGGCCCGGGGAGCTGTTTTTT
D gene: -
J gene: TRBJ2-2
V gene: TRBV2
clone size: -

CDR3 protein: CASSLYPIAGSYEQYF
CDR3 DNA: TGTGCCAGCAGCTTATACCCGATAGCGGGAAGCTACGAGCAGTACTTC
D gene: TRBD2
J gene: TRBJ2-7
V gene: TRBV7-3
clone size: many

CDR3 protein: CASSPYSGSLNEQFF
CDR3 DNA: TGTGCCAGCAGCCCCTATAGCGGGAGTCTCAATGAGCAGTTCTTC
D gene: TRBD2
J gene: TRBJ2-1
V gene: TRBV12-3/TRBV12-4
clone size: -

CDR3 protein: CASSRGANVLTF
CDR3 DNA: TGTGCCAGCAGCAGAGGGGCCAACGTCCTGACTTTC
D gene: -
J gene: TRBJ2-6
V gene: TRBV11-2
clone size: many

CDR3 protein: CAWGTGGGTGELFF
CDR3 DNA: TGTGCCTGGGGGACAGGGGGCGGCACCGGGGAGCTGTTTTTT
D gene: TRBD1
J gene: TRBJ2-2
V gene: TRBV30
clone size: -

CDR3 protein: CASSQISLGMTNEKLFF
CDR3 DNA: TGCGCCAGCAGCCAAATTTCGTTAGGAATGACTAATGAAAAACTGTTTTTT
D gene: -
J gene: TRBJ1-4
V gene: TRBV4-1
clone size: few

CDR3 protein: CASSPLAVSYNEQFF
CDR3 DNA: TGTGCCAGCAGTCCACTAGCGGTCTCCTACAATGAGCAGTTCTTC
D gene: TRBD2
J gene: TRBJ2-1
V gene: TRBV6-1
clone size: few

CDR3 protein: CASIEGSNQPQHF
CDR3 DNA: TGTGCCAGCATTGAGGGGAGCAATCAGCCCCAGCATTTT
D gene: -
J gene: TRBJ1-5
V gene: TRBV28
clone size: -

CDR3 protein: CASIPPDSFTEAFF
CDR3 DNA: TGTGCCAGCATTCCGCCGGACAGTTTCACTGAAGCTTTCTTT
D gene: -
J gene: TRBJ1-1
V gene: TRBV27
clone size: -

CDR3 protein: CSASGPTGELFF
CDR3 DNA: TGCAGTGCTAGCGGTCCTACCGGGGAGCTGTTTTTT
D gene: -
J gene: TRBJ2-2
V gene: TRBV20-1
clone size: many

CDR3 protein: CSARESRPIYNEQFF
CDR3 DNA: TGCAGTGCTAGAGAATCAAGACCTATTTACAATGAGCAGTTCTTC
D gene: -
J gene: TRBJ2-1
V gene: TRBV20-1
clone size: -

CDR3 protein: CASSPSREPYEQYF
CDR3 DNA: TGTGCCAGCAGTCCCTCGCGGGAGCCCTACGAGCAGTACTTC
D gene: TRBD2
J gene: TRBJ2-7
V gene: TRBV27
clone size: -

CDR3 protein: CASSSPRDRGLSEQYF
CDR3 DNA: TGTGCCAGCAGTAGCCCCCGGGACAGGGGGCTATCCGAGCAGTACTTC
D gene: TRBD1
J gene: TRBJ2-7
V gene: TRBV28
clone size: many

CDR3 protein: CASSETGGLAYEQYF
CDR3 DNA: TGTGCCAGCAGTGAAACAGGGGGTCTCGCCTACGAGCAGTACTTC
D gene: TRBD1
J gene: TRBJ2-7
V gene: TRBV6-1
clone size: many

CDR3 protein: CASSASTGGNTGELSF
CDR3 DNA: TGTGCCAGCAGTGCCTCCACAGGGGGCAACACCGGGGAGCTGTCTTTT
D gene: TRBD1
J gene: TRBJ2-2
V gene: TRBV28
clone size: -

CDR3 protein: CASSLNPGRYEQYF
CDR3 DNA: TGCGCCAGCAGCTTGAATCCGGGGCGTTACGAGCAGTACTTC
D gene: -
J gene: TRBJ2-7
V gene: TRBV5-1
clone size: -

CDR3 protein: CASSRTGSGFTEAFF
CDR3 DNA: TGTGCCAGCAGTAGGACAGGGTCTGGATTCACTGAAGCTTTCTTT
D gene: TRBD1
J gene: TRBJ1-1
V gene: TRBV12-3/TRBV12-4
clone size: many

CDR3 protein: CASSLFASGNTIYF
CDR3 DNA: TGTGCCAGCAGTTTGTTTGCCTCTGGAAACACCATATATTTT
D gene: -
J gene: TRBJ1-3
V gene: TRBV28
clone size: many

CDR3 protein: CASSRRTSGRYEQYF
CDR3 DNA: TGTGCCAGCAGCCGAAGGACTAGCGGGCGATACGAGCAGTACTTC
D gene: TRBD2
J gene: TRBJ2-7
V gene: TRBV13
clone size: -

CDR3 protein: CASSSGQHSYEQYF
CDR3 DNA: TGTGCCAGCAGTTCCGGACAGCACTCCTACGAGCAGTACTTC
D gene: -
J gene: TRBJ2-7
V gene: TRBV28
clone size: many

CDR3 protein: CASSNSNQPQHF
CDR3 DNA: TGTGCCAGCAGTAACAGCAATCAGCCCCAGCATTTT
D gene: -
J gene: TRBJ1-5
V gene: TRBV6-1
clone size: many

CDR3 protein: CASSLPGVRNQPQHF
CDR3 DNA: TGTGCCAGCAGTCTCCCCGGGGTTCGGAATCAGCCCCAGCATTTT
D gene: -
J gene: TRBJ1-5
V gene: TRBV12-3/TRBV12-4
clone size: many

CDR3 protein: CASSNHMHTEAFF
CDR3 DNA: TGTGCCAGCAGCAACCACATGCACACTGAAGCTTTCTTT
D gene: -
J gene: TRBJ1-1
V gene: TRBV28
clone size: many

CDR3 protein: CASTQDRGYNEQFF
CDR3 DNA: TGTGCCAGCACCCAAGACAGGGGATACAATGAGCAGTTCTTC
D gene: TRBD1
J gene: TRBJ2-1
V gene: TRBV2
clone size: -

CDR3 protein: CASSYGSEYGPSEQYF
CDR3 DNA: TGTGCCAGCAGTTACGGATCAGAATACGGTCCTAGCGAGCAGTACTTC
D gene: -
J gene: TRBJ2-7
V gene: TRBV6-2/TRBV6-3
clone size: many

CDR3 protein: CSFRDATNEKLFF
CDR3 DNA: TGCAGCTTCCGGGACGCAACTAATGAAAAACTGTTTTTT
D gene: -
J gene: TRBJ1-4
V gene: TRBV29-1
clone size: few

CDR3 protein: CASSLAGGFYGYTF
CDR3 DNA: TGTGCCAGCAGCTTGGCAGGGGGGTTCTATGGCTACACCTTC
D gene: TRBD1
J gene: TRBJ1-2
V gene: TRBV7-3
clone size: few

CDR3 protein: CASSPNSGRASYEQYF
CDR3 DNA: TGTGCCAGCAGTCCGAATAGCGGGAGGGCCTCCTACGAGCAGTACTTC
D gene: TRBD2
J gene: TRBJ2-7
V gene: TRBV28
clone size: -

CDR3 protein: CASSQLPYRDRTYEQYF
CDR3 DNA: TGCGCCAGCAGCCAACTACCTTACCGGGACAGGACGTACGAGCAGTACTTC
D gene: TRBD1
J gene: TRBJ2-7
V gene: TRBV4-1
clone size: -

CDR3 protein: CASSETRRRETQYF
CDR3 DNA: TGTGCCAGCAGCGAGACCAGGAGACGAGAGACCCAGTACTTC
D gene: -
J gene: TRBJ2-5
V gene: TRBV2
clone size: many

CDR3 protein: CASRSPAGVREQYF
CDR3 DNA: TGTGCCAGCAGGTCCCCTGCGGGAGTTAGAGAGCAGTACTTC
D gene: TRBD2
J gene: TRBJ2-7
V gene: TRBV6-1
clone size: many

CDR3 protein: CASSTRRVPASTDTQYF
CDR3 DNA: TGTGCCAGCAGCACCAGGCGAGTACCCGCTAGCACAGATACGCAGTATTTT
D gene: -
J gene: TRBJ2-3
V gene: TRBV7-8
clone size: -

CDR3 protein: CATSDLGTGGVNGELFF
CDR3 DNA: TGTGCCACCAGTGATTTGGGGACAGGGGGCGTTAACGGGGAGCTGTTTTTT
D gene: TRBD1
J gene: TRBJ2-2
V gene: TRBV24-1
clone size: -

CDR3 protein: CASSSTSGRSGAQETQYF
CDR3 DNA: TGTGCCAGCAGCTCGACTAGCGGGAGGAGCGGGGCCCAAGAGACCCAGTACTTC
D gene: TRBD2
J gene: TRBJ2-5
V gene: TRBV2
clone size: -

CDR3 protein: CASSHRGVETQYF
CDR3 DNA: TGTGCCAGCAGCCACAGGGGCGTGGAGACCCAGTACTTC
D gene: -
J gene: TRBJ2-5
V gene: TRBV3-1
clone size: many

CDR3 protein: CASTWTERGEQYF
CDR3 DNA: TGTGCCAGCACCTGGACCGAACGGGGCGAGCAGTACTTC
D gene: -
J gene: TRBJ2-7
V gene: TRBV5-1
clone size: -

CDR3 protein: CASSLDGGLAVEQFF
CDR3 DNA: TGTGCCAGCAGCTTAGATGGGGGACTAGCAGTTGAGCAGTTCTTC
D gene: TRBD2
J gene: TRBJ2-1
V gene: TRBV7-8
clone size: -

CDR3 protein: CASSSLPGQGTYEQYF
CDR3 DNA: TGTGCCAGCAGCTCCCTCCCGGGACAGGGTACCTACGAGCAGTACTTC
D gene: TRBD1
J gene: TRBJ2-7
V gene: TRBV11-1
clone size: many

CDR3 protein: CATSKVATGELFF
CDR3 DNA: TGTGCCACTTCCAAAGTAGCCACCGGGGAGCTGTTTTTT
D gene: -
J gene: TRBJ2-2
V gene: TRBV24-1
clone size: few